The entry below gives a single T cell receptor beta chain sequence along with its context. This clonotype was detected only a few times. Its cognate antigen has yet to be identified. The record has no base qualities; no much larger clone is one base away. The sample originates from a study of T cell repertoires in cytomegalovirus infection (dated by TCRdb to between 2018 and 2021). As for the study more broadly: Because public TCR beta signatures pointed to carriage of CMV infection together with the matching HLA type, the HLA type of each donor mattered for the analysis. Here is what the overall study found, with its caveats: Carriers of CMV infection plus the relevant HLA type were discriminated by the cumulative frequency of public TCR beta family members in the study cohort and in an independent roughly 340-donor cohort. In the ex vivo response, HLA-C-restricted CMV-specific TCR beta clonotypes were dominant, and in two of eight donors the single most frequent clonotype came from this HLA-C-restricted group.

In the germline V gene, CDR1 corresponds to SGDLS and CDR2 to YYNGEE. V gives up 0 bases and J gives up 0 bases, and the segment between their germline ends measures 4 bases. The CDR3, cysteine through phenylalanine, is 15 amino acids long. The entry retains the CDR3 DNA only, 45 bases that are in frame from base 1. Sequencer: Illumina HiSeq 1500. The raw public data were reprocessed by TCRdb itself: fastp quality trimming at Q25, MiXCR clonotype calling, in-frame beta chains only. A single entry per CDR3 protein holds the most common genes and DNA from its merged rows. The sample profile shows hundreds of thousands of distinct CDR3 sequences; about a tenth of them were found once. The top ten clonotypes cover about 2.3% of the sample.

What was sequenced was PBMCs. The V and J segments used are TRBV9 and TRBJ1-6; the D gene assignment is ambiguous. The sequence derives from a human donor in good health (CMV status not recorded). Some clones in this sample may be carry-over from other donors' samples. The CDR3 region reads CASSVESSYNSPLHF. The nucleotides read TGTGCCAGCAGCGTAGAGAGCTCCTATAATTCACCCCTCCACTTT.